The 8 T cell receptor beta chains given below trace back to one sample, sequenced in a study of human T cells and chemical hapten exposure (dated by TCRdb to about 2021). Total RNA was extracted from unfractionated whole blood that had been collected in Tempus Blood RNA tubes. The receptor library was made with 5' RACE. This sample was sequenced with an Illumina MiSeq. TCRdb redid the processing of the public reads, applying fastp at Q25 and MiXCR, and retained in-frame beta chains. CDR3 protein sequences are deduplicated, and each keeps its most common genes and DNA. The sample includes 80,000 or so distinct CDR3 sequences, with 15% to 20% observed a single time. 6.5% to 7% of the sample comes from the top ten. The receptors were gathered from a female donor in good health.

This clonotype was picked up a small number of times. The chain combines TRBV6-4 with TRBJ2-3; TRBD2 agrees at 12 bases. CDR1 is MRHNA and CDR2 is SNTAGT in the germline V gene. This CDR3 is 15 amino acids long. V shed 5 bases, J shed 4 bases, and the junction held 4 bases outside the gene matches. As DNA, the CDR3 is TGTGCCAGCAGTCCTAGCGGGGGGGCCTCAGATACGCAGTATTTT. Encoded protein: CASSPSGGASDTQYF.

This chain uses TRBV12-3 or TRBV12-4 with TRBJ1-2; no firm D call. V was cut by 7 bases and J by 5 bases, with 11 bases left in between. This CDR3 contains 12 residues. This CDR3 is CASTTEGYGYTF. The CDR3, as DNA: TGTGCCAGCACGACGGAGGGATATGGCTACACCTTC.

The genes are TRBV20-1 and TRBJ2-3, with a weak D call TRBD1 (5 bases). V lost 3 bases, J lost 6 bases, and 16 bases lay in between. Germline assignment: CDR1 DFQATT and CDR2 SNEGSKA (reference sequence). The CDR3 totals 14 residues. The CDR3 nucleotides are TGCAGTGCTAGTAACCGTGGGGCTGCCGATACGCAGTATTTT. It codes for CSASNRGAADTQYF.

The J gene is TRBJ1-4, the V gene TRBV5-6, with TRBD1 matching over 7 bases. The CDR3 consists of 17 residues. Germline lookup yields CDR1 SGHDT and CDR2 YYEEEE. J gave up 5 bases and V 0 bases, and 10 bases lay outside the gene matches. The CDR3 region has the DNA TGTGCCAGCAGCTTGGGACAGGGTGGGGGCCGCAATGAAAAACTGTTTTTT. Translating gives CASSLGQGGGRNEKLFF.

This clonotype turned up a few times. The rearrangement uses TRBV7-9 and TRBJ2-2; the match to TRBD1 covers 8 bases. The CDR3 consists of 17 residues. Germline V CDR1 and CDR2: SEHNR, FQNEAQ (reference sequence). J was trimmed by 0 bases and V by 3 bases; bases with no gene match: 6. The chain's CDR3 is CASSFRDRGPNTGELFF. The CDR3 DNA sequence: TGTGCCAGCAGCTTTAGAGACAGGGGACCGAACACCGGGGAGCTGTTTTTT.

This clonotype was seen a few times. The V and J genes are TRBV28 and TRBJ2-1, with 9 bases lining up with TRBD2. The CDR3 is 18 residues long. Germline V gives CDR1 MDHEN, CDR2 SYDVKM. Trimming removed 6 bases from V and 4 bases from J; junction bases left unmatched: 16. The DNA for the CDR3 is TGTGCCAGCAGCCCATCCAGCGGGAGGAAGGGTTTATACAATGAGCAGTTCTTC. It yields the protein CASSPSSGRKGLYNEQFF.

V and J are TRBV6-1 and TRBJ1-1; 7 bases line up with TRBD1. Trimming removed 7 bases from V and 5 bases from J; junction bases left unmatched: 7. Germline CDR1 MNHNS, CDR2 SASEGT. The CDR3 consists of 13 residues. The CDR3 region is CASTRGMRTEAFF. DNA for the CDR3: TGTGCCAGCACCAGGGGGATGAGGACTGAAGCTTTCTTT.

The chain joins TRBV10-3 to TRBJ1-4; TRBD1 matches 7 bases. Germline V CDR1 and CDR2: ENHRY, SYGVKD. There are 15 residues in the CDR3. The junction had 6 bases not matched to a gene; V was cut back by 0 bases and J by 8 bases. The CDR3 region is CAISESKGAGEKLFF. CDR3 DNA: TGTGCCATCAGTGAGTCTAAGGGGGCTGGGGAAAAACTGTTTTTT.